Given below is one T cell receptor beta chain in context. As yet, its antigen is unknown. This CDR3 has 15 amino acids. The germline gives CDR1 GTSNPN, CDR2 SVGIG (reference sequence). With 2 bases removed from V and 0 bases from J, the gap between germline ends came to 11 bases. This specimen belongs to a study of shared clonotypes between healthy human individuals. Generated by immunoSEQ multiplex PCR, the TCRdb table keeps only in-frame clones and is missing some. The sample includes 2 million to 2.5 million clones, 92% seen only once; the top ten take about 0.41%. Notes on the study in general: As a rule, naive subsets had a larger estimated richness than memory subsets.

Sequencing input: naive CD4+ T cells from PBMCs. Specified subset: CD45RA+ positively selected. The V call is TRBV30, the J call TRBJ1-3; D is perhaps TRBD1 (5 bases). The receptor was derived from a man between 18 and 35 years old in good health. Some clones in this sample may be carry-over from other donors' samples. CDR3 loop: CAWSTTGFSGNTIYF. The CDR3 bases are TGTGCCTGGAGTACAACAGGATTCTCTGGAAACACCATATATTTT.